Described below is a single T cell receptor (beta chain) sequence and its context. This clone was recorded once. It lacks a known antigen. Base qualities are not recorded, but no much larger clone differs from it by a single base. For sequencing of the TCRbeta CDR3 region, genomic DNA was extracted from the sorted cells. The immunoSEQ Assay was used for sequencing of TCRbeta CDR3 regions. In TCRdb, the immuneACCESS table is reduced to in-frame sequences with V and J assigned. These tables do not hold every clone; where another copy was compared, an unresolved V gene accounts for under half, and the others remain unexplained. Present in this sample are roughly 89,000 clones, approximately 90% of which were seen just once. Clones ranked in the top ten supply around 7% of the sample. This specimen belongs to a study of OX40 agonist ivuxolimab in advanced cancers. Regarding the complete study: The costimulatory receptor OX40 (CD134) was targeted by ivuxolimab, a fully human IgG2 agonistic monoclonal antibody. Intravenous ivuxolimab was administered to patients every 2 weeks at six dose levels: 0.01, 0.1, 0.3, 1.5, 3 and 10 mg/kg. Among the 50 to 55 dose-escalation patients, roughly 20 had hepatocellular carcinoma, approximately 15 melanoma, 9 renal cell carcinoma and 9 head and neck cancer. A male proportion of almost 85% and a mean age of approximately 62 years, ranging from roughly 23 to 90, were recorded for the dose-escalation cohort. Patients were allowed to have had prior anti-PD-1, anti-PD-L1 or anti-CTLA-4 therapy, and approximately 40% of the dose-escalation patients had been treated with checkpoint inhibitors. Three dose-escalation patients achieved partial responses, one with hepatocellular carcinoma and two with cutaneous melanoma. The purpose of peripheral TCRbeta sequencing was to test whether ivuxolimab changed TCR sequence diversity and led to clonal T-cell expansion. The paper reports the monotherapy dose-escalation portion (N of about 50 patients) of the phase I ivuxolimab trial.

The paper as a whole reports these results and caveats: Low levels of normalized T-cell clonal expansion were also seen in some patients who did not respond. At doses from 0.1 to 3.0 mg/kg, clonal expansion was seen in both CD4+ and CD8+ blood T cells between baseline and week 6. The antigen specificity of the peripheral T cells that underwent clonal expansion was not determined. In the 0.1-3.0 mg/kg groups, partial responders had among the lowest normalized peripheral clonal expansion, particularly in CD8+ T cells. On average, CD8+ T cells showed more expanded clones than CD4+ T cells after ivuxolimab.

Compared with germline, V lacks 4 bases and J lacks 7 bases; bases without a gene match: 7. The germline V gene yields SGDLS for CDR1 and YYNGEE for CDR2. The CDR3 has 16 amino acids, counting the end cysteine and phenylalanine. Just CDR3 DNA is preserved here, 48 bases in frame from base 1. Patients with autoimmune disease history or receiving systemic immunosuppression were excluded from the trial. Peripheral blood for TCR sequencing was collected from all dose cohorts at baseline, on cycle 4 day 1, and on cycle 7 day 1. The samples were taken from a phase I, first-in-human, multicenter, open-label dose-escalation trial of ivuxolimab. Adults with locally advanced or metastatic melanoma, renal cell carcinoma, hepatocellular carcinoma or head and neck squamous cell carcinoma were enrolled in the trial. Before TCR sequencing, CD4+ T cells and CD8+ T cells from peripheral blood were sorted into separate populations.

The rearrangement combines TRBV9 with TRBJ2-1, and 14 junctional nucleotides match TRBD2. The specimen comprised CD4+ or CD8+ T cells sorted from blood, sampled in a trial of the OX40 agonist ivuxolimab. This receptor was identified in an adult with an advanced solid tumor such as melanoma, head and neck, liver or kidney cancer. The CDR3 here reads CASSRGTSGSRNEQFF. The DNA is as follows: TGTGCCAGCAGCCGAGGGACTAGCGGGAGTCGGAATGAGCAGTTCTTC.